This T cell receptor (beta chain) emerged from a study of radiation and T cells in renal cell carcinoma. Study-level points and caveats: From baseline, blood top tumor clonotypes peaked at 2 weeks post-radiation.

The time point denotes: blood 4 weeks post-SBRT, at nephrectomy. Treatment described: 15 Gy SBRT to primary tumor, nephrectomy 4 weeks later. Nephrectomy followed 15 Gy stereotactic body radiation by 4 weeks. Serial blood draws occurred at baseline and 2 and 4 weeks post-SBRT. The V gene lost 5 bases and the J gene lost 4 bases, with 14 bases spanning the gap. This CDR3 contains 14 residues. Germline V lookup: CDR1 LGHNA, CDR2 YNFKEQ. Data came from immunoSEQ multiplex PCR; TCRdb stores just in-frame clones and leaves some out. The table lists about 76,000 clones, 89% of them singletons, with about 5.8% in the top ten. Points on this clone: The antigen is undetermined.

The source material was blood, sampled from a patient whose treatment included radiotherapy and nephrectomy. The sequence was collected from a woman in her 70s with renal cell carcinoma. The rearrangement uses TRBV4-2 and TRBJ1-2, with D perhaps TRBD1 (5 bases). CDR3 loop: CASSLVNGGYGYTF. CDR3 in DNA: TGTGCCAGCAGCTTGGTAAATGGGGGCTATGGCTACACCTTC.